This TCR beta chain was sequenced during a study of cytomegalovirus exposure and HLA in healthy donors. This clone came up once. Its antigen is not identified. CDR3 length: 16 residues. V was clipped by 4 bases and J by 4 bases; unmatched bases: 11. Germline V gene sequence: CDR1 SGHDN, CDR2 FVKESK. Notes on the study in general: In a later analysis, several top co-occurrence clusters appeared linked to parvovirus B19, influenza, CMV and Epstein-Barr virus. Indistinguishable V segments such as TRBV6-2 and TRBV6-3 were excluded.

PCR used 60 Vbeta primers and 13 Jbeta primers. The table came from immunoSEQ multiplex PCR; TCRdb's copy has only in-frame clones and leaves some out. The sample has about 100,000 clones, about 86% seen once. The TCR comes from a woman in her 70s in good health and CMV-seropositive. The sample consisted of PBMCs. The chain uses TRBV14 and TRBJ2-7, with 9 bases identical to TRBD1. CDR3 loop: CASSPTAGTGWYEQYF. In DNA form, the CDR3 reads TGTGCCAGCAGCCCAACCGCGGGGACAGGGTGGTACGAGCAGTACTTC.